This T cell receptor beta chain is drawn from a study of shared clonotypes between healthy human individuals (dated by TCRdb to 2020 to 2021). For the study in its entirety: The cohort comprised a couple of women and three men aged 18 to 49 years. To increase sequencing depth and limit assay-specific biases, TCR repertoire library preparation and sequencing were carried out by different laboratories using diverse techniques. For each donor, CD4 naive and CD4 memory were each run on three plates, CD8 naive on two plates, and CD8 memory on one plate. Blood TCR repertoires of four to six healthy adults were deeply sequenced to estimate repertoire size and the extent of clonotype sharing between individuals. Each donor's leukapheresis produced roughly between roughly 0.94 and 9.5 billion PBMCs.

TCR CDR3 regions were amplified from genomic DNA by multiplex PCR using the deep immunoSEQ assay. Genomic DNA extracted from each cell subset was distributed evenly over all wells of several immunoSEQ 96-well plates, and each plate served as one replicate. For sorted subsets, 200 ng of genomic DNA, equivalent to tens of thousands of T cell genomes, went into each replicate PCR. Purified libraries were measured with a Qubit 3.0 fluorometer, size-checked on a Bioanalyzer 2100, and measured again with the KAPA Library Quantification kit. Every immunoSEQ 96-well plate was sequenced on a dedicated single-read 150-cycle Illumina NextSeq 550 flow cell. In the source study's methods: Because the immunoSEQ output held only junctional sequences and lacked quality scores, the filtering could not match the filtering applied to full-length reads. Sequences were annotated with PyIR, a Python wrapper for IgBLAST v1.9, using IMGT germline references to assign V/J genes and CDR3. Any read was removed if the V/J assignment was weak (E-value above 1e-6), the CDR3 was missing, or the read contained stop codons, out-of-frame junctions, or ambiguous translated residues. V3J clonotypes were defined as sequences sharing an identical inferred V gene, J gene, and CDR3 amino acid sequence. The percentage overlap between two repertoires was calculated by dividing the number of shared unique clonotypes by the size of the smaller repertoire. Repertoire richness was assessed with RTK rarefaction, the Chao1 estimator, and Recon v2.1 estimates of unobserved clonotypes. Generation probabilities for all TCRbeta clonotypes obtained by the gDNA method from a handful of donors were computed using OLGA. TCRdb obtained this table from immuneACCESS and retained in-frame rearrangements with V and J assigned. These tables miss some clones; where compared with another copy, unresolved V genes account for less than half of the shortfall, and the remainder is unexplained. That table furnishes V, J and clone size, whereas the DNA furnished D and trimming. In all, the sample holds roughly 1,500,000 clones, and 95% to 99% of those were seen once. The ten most abundant clones make up approximately 0.45% of the sample.

General study outcomes and caveats: Sharing across a few donors was observed for around 4.8% of naive CD4, 3% to 3.5% of naive CD8, 2% to 2.5% of memory CD4, and roughly 0.4% of memory CD8 clonotypes. Based on pairwise subsampling, the degree of clonotype sharing among donors was expected to be affected by sequencing depth. Estimated clonotype richness was generally larger for naive than for memory subsets. Compared with non-shared clonotypes, the clonotypes found in all four sorted-subset donors had higher generation probabilities. Even with the large sequencing depth, rarefaction of the sorted-subset datasets indicated that sequencing was incomplete. The small number of donors limited the genetic and exposure-history diversity represented. Only blood was sampled, and tissue TCR repertoires likely differ from those in blood.

Sequences SGDLS (CDR1) and YYNGEE (CDR2) are obtained from the germline V gene. V is clipped by 4 bases and J by 0 bases, and the sequence between their germline boundaries is 23 bases long. The CDR3 covers 19 residues, taking in both the cysteine and the phenylalanine. Here the CDR3 DNA is all that survives: 57 bases in frame from base 1. The donors were healthy, HIV-negative adults who had no recently reported acute infections or vaccinations. Every donor was a Caucasian adult living in Nashville, Tennessee, USA. CD4+ T cells were enriched by magnetic negative selection; naive cells were then positively selected on CD45RA, and the negative fraction formed the memory subset. Blood was obtained by leukapheresis, after which PBMCs were separated by Ficoll-Histopaque density gradient centrifugation and cryopreserved in liquid nitrogen vapor phase. Analytical flow cytometry was used to check the purity and quantity of each magnetically sorted T cell population. Genomic DNA was isolated from every sorted fraction and measured by UV absorbance on a Nanodrop 2000c.

The count of this clone is one. What antigen it recognizes has not been identified. Within one base of it there is no much larger clone, and no base qualities were kept. Recombination joined TRBV9 with TRBJ2-1; confidence is insufficient to name the D gene. The source is a man younger than 45 in good health. The sequenced sample was naive CD4+ T cells sorted from blood. In light of the paper, this sample's cell subset or site label describes: CD45RA+ positively selected. The CDR3 region: CASSPGLLRRKSSYNEQFF. The DNA sequence is TGTGCCAGCAGCCCCGGATTACTTCGACGGAAGAGCTCCTACAATGAGCAGTTCTTC.